This entry lists 18 T cell receptor beta chains sequenced from one sample in a study of read filtering for tumor transcriptome and immune sequencing. This library used around 400 ng RNA and molecular barcoded adaptors spanning alpha/delta and beta/gamma chains. MiXCR was run by TCRdb on the reads, yielding one entry per CDR3 protein. The data contain about 38,000 distinct CDR3 sequences, approximately 15% of them singletons. The sequenced sample consisted of a population of CD138-negative cells sorted from bone marrow. The origin of the receptors is a donor at least 40 years old with multiple myeloma.

This clonotype was seen at least ten times. V is TRBV10-2 and J is TRBJ2-2; 7 nucleotides match TRBD1. Germline CDR1 and CDR2: WSHSY and SAAADI. The junction had 4 bases not matched to a gene; V was cut back by 6 bases and J by 6 bases. The CDR3 is 13 residues long. DNA of the CDR3: TGCGCCAGCAGGGCAGGGGGTGCCGGGGAGCTGTTTTTT. Residues: CASRAGGAGELFF.

Of note for this clonotype: A far bigger clonotype differs at one base, so this is likely a read error. The chain couples TRBV5-5 to TRBJ2-2, with D perhaps TRBD1 (5 bases). V lost 9 bases, J lost 0 bases, and 18 bases lay in between. The germline V gene has CDR1 SGHKS and CDR2 YYEKEE (reference sequence). The CDR3 contains 16 residues. The CDR3 here is CANIPSDTTNTGELFF. The CDR3 DNA reads as TGTGCCAACATCCCTTCGGACACGACGAACACCGGGGAGCTGTTTTTT.

This clonotype was counted at least ten times. The chain recombines TRBV20-1 with TRBJ1-5, with D hard to call. Trimming shortened V by 4 bases and J by 9 bases, and 13 bases separated the two germline ends. This CDR3 spans 12 amino acids. Germline CDR1 is DFQATT and CDR2 is SNEGSKA (reference sequence). CDR3 region: CSATEQGGPQHF. The DNA of the CDR3 is TGCAGTGCTACCGAGCAAGGCGGGCCCCAGCATTTT.

The V and J genes are TRBV18 and TRBJ2-7; D gene unclear. CDR1 KGHSH and CDR2 LQKENI come from the germline V gene. Trimming removed 2 bases at V and 1 base at J, with 9 bases between. The CDR3 sequence is 14 residues long. CDR3 in DNA: TGTGCCAGCTCACCAGGCAGAAGGTCCTACGAGCAGTACTTC. It translates to CASSPGRRSYEQYF.

About this clonotype: An end of the junction does not agree with germline; a read error may underlie this. This chain connects TRBV5-6 to TRBJ2-3, with a possible D match to TRBD2 (7 bases). The CDR3 covers 16 residues. Germline CDR1 is SGHDT and CDR2 is YYEEEE. CDR3 sequence (DNA): TGTGCCAGCAGCTCGGGGACATTGACTAGCACAGATGCGCAGTATTTT. It codes for CASSSGTLTSTDAQYF.

This clonotype came up many times. The J gene is TRBJ2-1, the V gene TRBV11-2, with 7 bases aligning to TRBD1. Germline values: CDR1 SGHAT, CDR2 FQNNGV. The V and J ends lost 5 bases and 3 bases, in that order; junction bases with no gene match: 7. This CDR3 has 15 amino acids. The CDR3 protein is CASSPDRDDYNEQFF. The CDR3 DNA sequence: TGTGCCAGCAGCCCCGACAGGGATGACTACAATGAGCAGTTCTTC.

Many counts were recorded for this clonotype. The chain uses TRBV4-1 and TRBJ2-3; D tentatively reads TRBD1 or TRBD2 (5 bases each). Germline lookup yields CDR1 MGHRA and CDR2 YSYEKL. The CDR3 is 15 residues long. V shed 2 bases and J shed 3 bases, with 12 bases lying between them. The CDR3 nucleotides read TGCGCCAGCAGCCAATCGGGGCAAGGGACAGATACGCAGTATTTT. Protein sequence: CASSQSGQGTDTQYF.

The rearrangement uses TRBV28 and TRBJ1-1; no clear D. This CDR3 spans 16 amino acids. V was pared by 6 bases and J by 1 base, with 18 bases between. CDR1 is MDHEN, CDR2 SYDVKM, per germline. This chain's CDR3 is CASSPPLGEANTEAFF. The CDR3 DNA reads TGTGCCAGCAGCCCTCCACTGGGTGAGGCGAACACTGAAGCTTTCTTT. Together with reference TRBV28 and TRBJ1-1, the CDR3 gives the full variable domain: DVKVTQSSRYLVKRTGEKVFLECVQDMDHENMFWYRQDPGLGLRLIYFSYDVKMKEKGDIPEGYSVSREKKERFSLILESASTNQTSMYLCASSPPLGEANTEAFFGQGTRLTVV.

This clonotype was observed at least ten times. This chain connects TRBV7-9 to TRBJ1-5; D may be TRBD1 (5 bases). Trimming removed 5 bases from V and 5 bases from J, with 10 bases in between. Germline V gene lookup returns CDR1 SEHNR and CDR2 FQNEAQ (reference sequence). The length of the CDR3 is 13 residues. The CDR3 DNA follows: TGTGCCAGCAGCCCAGGGTTCCATCAGCCCCAGCATTTT. Protein: CASSPGFHQPQHF.

In this sample, this clonotype turned up a few times. The conserved final phenylalanine or tryptophan is absent from the CDR3, which likely points to a read error. The V gene is TRBV7-9, the J gene TRBJ1-6; 8 positions match TRBD1. J was trimmed by 10 bases and V by 4 bases; bases with no gene match: 6. The germline CDR1 and CDR2 sequences are SEHNR and FQNEAQ (reference sequence). The CDR3 runs to 14 residues. The CDR3 sequence is CASSWDRLESPLHL. CDR3 sequence (DNA): TGTGCCAGCAGCTGGGACAGGTTGGAATCACCCCTCCACCTT.

This clonotype was observed at least ten times. The rearrangement links TRBV24-1 to TRBJ1-5; D is unclear. Trimming shortened V by 4 bases and J by 4 bases, and 10 bases separated the two germline ends. Per the germline V gene, CDR1 is KGHDR and CDR2 is SFDVKD. This CDR3 has 14 residues. DNA for the CDR3: TGTGCCACCAGTGAGTCCCGGTGGAATCAGCCCCAGCATTTT. Amino acids: CATSESRWNQPQHF.

The chain recombines TRBV27 with TRBJ2-7; D may be TRBD2 (6 bases). Germline V gives CDR1 MNHEY, CDR2 SMNVEV (reference sequence). The CDR3 sequence is 13 residues long. Trimming took off 2 bases at V and 3 bases at J, with 8 bases between the two ends. CDR3 amino acids: CASSLEGGYEQYF. For the CDR3, the DNA is TGTGCCAGCAGTTTAGAGGGAGGCTACGAGCAGTACTTC.

This clonotype was detected many times. This sequence joins TRBV11-2 and TRBJ1-5; 8 nucleotides align to TRBD1. With V trimmed by 1 base and J by 1 base, 3 bases remained unmatched. The CDR3 totals 16 residues. Germline V gene sequence: CDR1 SGHAT, CDR2 FQNNGV. Written as DNA, the CDR3 is TGTGCCAGCAGCTTAGGGACAGGGCGCAGCAATCAGCCCCAGCATTTT. Its translation: CASSLGTGRSNQPQHF.

This clonotype was found a few times. Its ends do not fully match the called genes, so a read error is possible. The V gene is TRBV6-6, the J gene TRBJ1-1; unclear D gene. CDR1 and CDR2 (germline): MNHNY, SVGAGI (reference sequence). The CDR3 spans 15 residues. The CDR3: CASSPGLLMNAEAFF. As DNA, the CDR3 is TGTGCCAGCAGTCCTGGACTCCTTATGAACGCTGAAGCTTTCTTT.

Only a few counts were recorded for this clonotype. Just one base apart from a much larger clone, this may be a read error. The chain carries TRBV6-5 and TRBJ2-4; D uncertain. Germline lookup yields CDR1 MNHEY and CDR2 SVGAGI. This CDR3 is 12 amino acids long. The CDR3 region has the DNA TGTGCCAGCAGTCCGGCCAGAAACATTCAGTACTTC. Protein: CASSPARNIQYF.

This clonotype was recorded at least ten times. The V gene is TRBV5-1, the J gene TRBJ1-1; maybe TRBD1 (6 bases). V was trimmed by 4 bases and J by 1 base, leaving 11 bases between them. The CDR3 runs to 14 residues. The germline CDR1 and CDR2 sequences are SGHRS and YFSETQ. The CDR3: CASSLMGQNTEAFF. For the CDR3, the DNA is TGCGCCAGCAGCCTGATGGGACAGAACACTGAAGCTTTCTTT.

Concerning this clonotype: Compared with germline, one end of the junction differs, possibly owing to a read error. The chain joins TRBV20-1 to TRBJ2-2, with TRBD2 as a possible D gene (6 bases). This CDR3 contains 11 residues. CDR1 is DFQATT, CDR2 SNEGSKA, per germline (reference sequence). This chain's CDR3 is CGARGTGGLFF. As DNA, the CDR3 is TGCGGTGCTAGAGGGACCGGGGGGCTGTTTTTT.

This clonotype was counted at least ten times. The DNA is left out, because the CDR3 cannot be placed on it with certainty; the CDR3 is given as TCRdb lists it. The chain links TRBV20-1 to TRBJ2-7; the table's TRBD1 call for D was not verified on the DNA. With termini counted, the CDR3 has 15 amino acids. Germline-derived CDR1 and CDR2 are DFQATT and SNEGSKA (reference sequence). The CDR3 loop reads CSASGFGEGGGEQYF.